This T cell receptor (beta chain) derives from a study of human T cells and chemical hapten exposure. Study observations and caveats: Alopecia in the donors means their immune response may deviate from healthy people's.

The CDR3 extends over 11 amino acids. Germline CDR1 reads SGHAT; CDR2 reads FQNNGV. V shed 5 bases and J shed 7 bases, with 8 bases lying between them. Single cDNA molecules in the library carried unique molecular identifiers attached during preparation. TCRdb reanalysed the RACE reads using MiXCR and keeps one entry per CDR3 protein. The sample shows tens of thousands of distinct CDR3 sequences, roughly 9.4% of them seen only once. Many counts were recorded for this clonotype. Its antigen is currently unknown. Specified time point: patch test 2, 6 weeks after DPC sensitization. Noted treatment: therapeutic diphenylcyclopropenone sensitization with weekly scalp DPC.

The sequencing used whole blood, collected in connection with sensitization to the hapten diphenylcyclopropenone (DPC). The TCR sequence derives from a man between 25 and 39 years old with alopecia areata. Some clones in this sample may be carry-over from other donors' samples. This chain connects TRBV11-2 to TRBJ2-5; D gene ambiguous. The CDR3: CASSATGTQYF. The CDR3 DNA follows: TGTGCCAGCAGCGCCACCGGGACCCAGTACTTC.